The 25 T cell receptor beta chains presented below share a single source sample, sequenced in a study of shared clonotypes between healthy human individuals. Cells designated naive CD8 were CD45RO-negative and were positively selected for CCR7, with terminally differentiated effector memory CD45RA+ cells excluded. Produced via immunoSEQ multiplex PCR; TCRdb's table is partial and in-frame only. This sample yields hundreds of thousands of clones, of which about 91% are seen a single time; about 24% belongs to the top ten. The sequencing sample was made of naive CD8+ T cells sorted from blood. The receptors were gathered from a man aged 30 to 39 in good health.

The chain joins TRBV4-3 to TRBJ2-3; D remains ambiguous. V gave up 0 bases and J gave up 4 bases, with 17 bases separating them. CDR3 size: 17 residues. Per germline, CDR1 LGHNA and CDR2 YSLEER. In nucleotides, the CDR3 is TGCGCCAGCAGCCAAGACCTGGGGTTATTCAGTTCAGATACGCAGTATTTT. It encodes CASSQDLGLFSSDTQYF.

The chain carries TRBV7-2 and TRBJ2-1, with 7 nucleotides matching TRBD2. The germline gives CDR1 SGHTA, CDR2 FQGNSA. The ends lost 4 bases at V and 9 bases at J; junction bases unmatched: 18. This CDR3 has 17 amino acids. CDR3: CASSSIRGLAASREQFF. The DNA of the CDR3 is TGTGCCAGCAGCTCAATAAGGGGCCTAGCGGCATCGCGTGAGCAGTTCTTC.

The chain joins TRBV6-6 to TRBJ2-7, with D tentatively TRBD2 (6 bases). The germline gives CDR1 MNHNY, CDR2 SVGAGI (reference sequence). The CDR3 consists of 14 residues. Trimming removed 5 bases at V and 0 bases at J, with 11 bases between. The CDR3 loop is CASSPEGNSYEQYF. The CDR3 DNA is TGTGCCAGCAGTCCGGAGGGCAACTCCTACGAGCAGTACTTC.

The chain is built from TRBV5-1 and TRBJ2-1; the match to TRBD2 covers 9 bases. The CDR3 is made up of 20 amino acids. Unmatched junction bases numbered 14, after V lost 1 base and J lost 0 bases. CDR1 is SGHRS and CDR2 is YFSETQ in the germline V gene. CDR3 loop: CASSLKGGRAVVSSYNEQFF. DNA for the CDR3: TGCGCCAGCAGCTTGAAGGGCGGGAGGGCCGTCGTTAGCTCCTACAATGAGCAGTTCTTC.

V usage is TRBV27 and J usage is TRBJ2-1; D unresolved. From germline, CDR1 is MNHEY and CDR2 SMNVEV (reference sequence). V was shortened by 9 bases and J by 2 bases, with 11 bases between the two germline ends. This CDR3 spans 13 amino acids. The CDR3 here is CASYPGPYNEQFF. CDR3 coding DNA: TGTGCCAGTTACCCTGGGCCCTACAATGAGCAGTTCTTC.

This clone was observed once. The rearrangement links TRBV19 to TRBJ2-7; 8 bases agree with TRBD1. V shed 4 bases and J 2 bases; nucleotides not matched to a gene: 10. CDR1 and CDR2 (germline): LNHDA, SQIVND (reference sequence). This CDR3 comprises 16 residues. The CDR3 loop is CASSRPGGGSTYEQYF. DNA for the CDR3: TGTGCCAGTAGTAGACCAGGGGGCGGGTCTACCTACGAGCAGTACTTC.

This clone appeared once. The rearrangement joins TRBV7-9 to TRBJ2-7; D call uncertain. CDR1 and CDR2 from the germline V gene are SEHNR and FQNEAQ (reference sequence). The CDR3 sequence is 17 residues long. With 1 base removed from V and 6 bases from J, the gap between germline ends came to 22 bases. The CDR3 loop reads CASSLVREGPTVTEQYF. Here the CDR3 DNA reads TGTGCCAGCAGCTTAGTAAGAGAAGGACCGACTGTTACCGAGCAGTACTTC.

The genes are TRBV4-1 and TRBJ2-7; 7 bases are a match to TRBD1. Germline V CDR1 and CDR2: MGHRA, YSYEKL. Unmatched junction bases numbered 7, after V lost 1 base and J lost 4 bases. The length of the CDR3 is 15 residues. DNA for the CDR3: TGCGCCAGCAGCCAAGCCGGGACAGACGTATACGAGCAGTACTTC. Translation: CASSQAGTDVYEQYF.

Many counts were recorded for this clone. V is TRBV28 and J is TRBJ2-7; D is undetermined. The CDR3 sequence is 12 residues long. CDR1 is MDHEN and CDR2 is SYDVKM in the germline V gene. Between the trimmed V and J ends, which lost 5 bases and 0 bases, there was a span of 5 bases. CDR3 in amino acids: CASSAVSYEQYF. CDR3 nucleotide sequence: TGTGCCAGCAGTGCAGTCTCCTACGAGCAGTACTTC.

The chain links TRBV4-1 to TRBJ2-2; TRBD2 matches at 14 bases. CDR3 length equals 18 residues. After removal of 2 bases from V and 6 bases from J, the junction contained 8 bases not matched to a gene. Germline V gives CDR1 MGHRA, CDR2 YSYEKL. The DNA for the CDR3 is TGCGCCAGCAGCCAAACATGGCCGGGACTAGCGGGAGCCGGGGAGCTGTTTTTT. Protein sequence: CASSQTWPGLAGAGELFF.

The chain is built from TRBV5-5 and TRBJ2-3, with a tentative D call TRBD2 (6 bases). Germline V CDR1 and CDR2: SGHKS, YYEKEE (reference sequence). The ends were cut back, 2 bases at V and 1 base at J, with 14 bases in the middle. The CDR3 totals 16 residues. CDR3 region: CASSFGGQRGTDTQYF. CDR3 nucleotides: TGTGCCAGCAGCTTCGGAGGGCAACGGGGCACAGATACGCAGTATTTT.

A remark on this clone: Other DNA variants within this sample encode the same CDR3. This chain links TRBV5-6 with TRBJ2-2; the match to TRBD2 covers 14 bases. J gave up 4 bases and V 2 bases, and 1 base lay outside the gene matches. Looked up from germline, CDR1 is SGHDT and CDR2 is YYEEEE. The CDR3 runs to 16 residues. As DNA, the CDR3 is TGTGCCAGCAGCTTAGGACTAGCGGGAGGCACCGGGGAGCTGTTTTTT. Its translation: CASSLGLAGGTGELFF. Full variable domain (remainder filled in from reference TRBV5-6 and TRBJ2-2): DAGVTQSPTHLIKTRGQQVTLRCSPKSGHDTVSWYQQALGQGPQFIFQYYEEEERQRGNFPDRFSGHQFPNYSSELNVNALLLGDSALYLCASSLGLAGGTGELFFGEGSRLTVL.

The rearrangement links TRBV2 to TRBJ1-1; D perhaps matches TRBD1 (6 bases). The CDR3 runs to 18 residues. Germline assignment: CDR1 SNHLY and CDR2 FYNNEI. Trimming cost V 3 bases and J 0 bases, with 20 bases left between them. The CDR3 sequence is CASSDVSGHTSMNTEAFF. CDR3 nucleotides: TGTGCCAGCAGTGATGTATCGGGACACACATCCATGAACACTGAAGCTTTCTTT.

The V gene is TRBV10-3, the J gene TRBJ2-1, with D possibly TRBD1 on 6 matching bases. Trimming removed 3 bases at V and 5 bases at J, with 8 bases between. Germline assignment: CDR1 ENHRY and CDR2 SYGVKD. This CDR3 contains 13 residues. CDR3 sequence (DNA): TGTGCCATCAGTGACCAGGGGAACAATGAGCAGTTCTTC. Its translation is CAISDQGNNEQFF.

The chain combines TRBV10-1 with TRBJ2-7; 8 nucleotides match TRBD2. This CDR3 is 16 amino acids long. Trimming removed 3 bases from V and 0 bases from J; junction bases left unmatched: 7. CDR1 and CDR2 (germline): WNHNN, SYGVQD (reference sequence). CDR3 in amino acids: CASSDAGGLDSYEQYF. CDR3 bases: TGCGCCAGCAGTGATGCGGGAGGCCTAGACTCCTACGAGCAGTACTTC.

The rearrangement joins TRBV7-9 to TRBJ2-2, with no clear D. The CDR3 consists of 16 residues. The germline gives CDR1 SEHNR, CDR2 FQNEAQ (reference sequence). The V gene lost 7 bases and the J gene lost 2 bases, with 17 bases spanning the gap. The CDR3 bases are TGTGCCAGCACCCCATTCGGTGGGATTAACACCGGGGAGCTGTTTTTT. Its translation is CASTPFGGINTGELFF. The full variable domain, with the rest looked up from reference TRBV7-9 and TRBJ2-2, is DTGVSQNPRHKITKRGQNVTFRCDPISEHNRLYWYRQTLGQGPEFLTYFQNEAQLEKSRLLSDRFSAERPKGSFSTLEIQRTEQGDSAMYLCASTPFGGINTGELFFGEGSRLTVL.

The V gene is TRBV10-2, the J gene TRBJ2-7; D possibly corresponds to TRBD2 (6 bases). The CDR3 has 12 residues. The V and J ends lost 9 bases and 3 bases respectively, with 12 bases between them. Germline V gene sequence: CDR1 WSHSY, CDR2 SAAADI. CDR3 nucleotide sequence: TGCGCCAGTCGGGACTTGGACTACGAGCAGTACTTC. It encodes CASRDLDYEQYF.

The CDR3 region has the DNA TGTGCCAGCAGTGCAGGATCTGGACCCTACGAGCAGTACTTC. Translation: CASSAGSGPYEQYF. The chain combines TRBV25-1 with TRBJ2-7; no clear D gene. Germline V gene sequence: CDR1 MGHDK, CDR2 SYGVNS. CDR3 size: 14 residues. Trimming cost V 4 bases and J 2 bases, with 12 bases left between them.

This clone was counted once. This sequence joins TRBV6-5 and TRBJ2-5; D possibly corresponds to TRBD1 (6 bases). Germline V gene data show CDR1 as MNHEY and CDR2 as SVGAGI. V gave up 7 bases and J gave up 2 bases, with 14 bases separating them. The CDR3 extends over 14 amino acids. CDR3 coding DNA: TGTGCCAGCACTTGGGGGCGACCTCAAGAGACCCAGTACTTC. Its translation is CASTWGRPQETQYF.

The chain employs TRBV18 and TRBJ2-7, with TRBD2 identical over 7 bases. After removal of 2 bases from V and 2 bases from J, the junction contained 6 bases not matched to a gene. This CDR3 spans 15 amino acids. Germline CDR1 reads KGHSH; CDR2 reads LQKENI. The CDR3 here is CASSPDASGTYEQYF. For the CDR3, the DNA is TGTGCCAGCTCACCAGATGCTAGCGGTACCTACGAGCAGTACTTC.

The chain carries TRBV5-1 and TRBJ2-3; D unclear. In germline, CDR1 is SGHRS, CDR2 YFSETQ. V dropped 6 bases and J dropped 2 bases, with 10 bases sitting between them. The CDR3 covers 13 residues. CDR3 sequence reads: CASKRQNTDTQYF. In DNA form, the CDR3 reads TGCGCCAGCAAGAGACAAAACACAGATACGCAGTATTTT. Full variable domain (rest looked up from reference TRBV5-1 and TRBJ2-3): KAGVTQTPRYLIKTRGQQVTLSCSPISGHRSVSWYQQTPGQGLQFLFEYFSETQRNKGNFPGRFSGRQFSNSRSEMNVSTLELGDSALYLCASKRQNTDTQYFGPGTRLTVL.

The rearrangement links TRBV7-9 to TRBJ2-7; 7 positions agree with TRBD2. CDR3 length: 19 amino acids. Germline values: CDR1 SEHNR, CDR2 FQNEAQ (reference sequence). V lost 4 bases to trimming and J lost 3 bases; unmatched junction nucleotides: 21. CDR3 DNA: TGTGCCAGCAGCTCTCTCCGGGACCCTAGCGGCCCCGAAGACTACGAGCAGTACTTC. This gives the protein CASSSLRDPSGPEDYEQYF.

Here the CDR3 reads CATSRTFSGGTGELFF. For the CDR3, the DNA is TGTGCCACCAGCAGAACCTTTAGCGGGGGGACCGGGGAGCTGTTTTTT. The chain joins TRBV15 to TRBJ2-2; 10 nucleotides agree with TRBD2. Germline trimming cut 2 bases from V and 5 bases from J; bases unmatched to any gene: 5. CDR3 length: 16 amino acids. CDR1 and CDR2 from the germline V gene are LNHNV and YYDKDF (reference sequence).

The chain couples TRBV28 to TRBJ2-1; the D is unclear. V was shortened by 6 bases and J by 10 bases, with 13 bases between the two germline ends. Germline V gene lookup returns CDR1 MDHEN and CDR2 SYDVKM. The CDR3 spans 12 residues. This CDR3 reads CASSQNTVEQFF. CDR3 nucleotides: TGTGCCAGCAGCCAAAACACGGTAGAGCAGTTCTTC.

This chain joins TRBV7-7 and TRBJ2-1; 13 bases align to TRBD2. V shed 3 bases, J shed 9 bases, and the junction held 5 bases outside the gene matches. CDR3 length: 15 residues. Germline CDR1 reads SSHAT; CDR2 reads FNYEAQ (reference sequence). CDR3 protein: CASSLGLAGTGEQFF. The CDR3 coding sequence is TGTGCCAGCAGCTTGGGACTAGCGGGAACTGGTGAGCAGTTCTTC.